Each of the 5 T cell receptor beta chains below was sequenced from the same sample in a study of blood T cells in healthy people across ages. PCR was performed a second time for about 7 to 12 cycles using a sample-barcoded 5' primer and a J-beta primer mix. From the 5' RACE reads, TCRdb called clonotypes with MiXCR, one entry per CDR3 protein. Among roughly 1,800,000 distinct CDR3 sequences listed, approximately 50% were seen once. Sequenced: blood. The source of these receptors is a woman aged 35 to 49 in good health.

The gene calls are TRBV6-2 or TRBV6-3 and TRBJ2-3, with TRBD1 matching over 10 bases. This CDR3 contains 16 residues. Germline loops: CDR1 MNHEY, CDR2 SVGEGT. V gave up 4 bases and J gave up 4 bases; unmatched junction bases: 8. Written as DNA, the CDR3 is TGTGCCAGCAGTTTCTGGACAGGGGGACCCGCAGATACGCAGTATTTT. As protein: CASSFWTGGPADTQYF.

This sequence joins TRBV27 and TRBJ2-5, with D perhaps TRBD2 (7 bases). This CDR3 region has 17 residues. The germline V gene encodes CDR1 MNHEY and CDR2 SMNVEV (reference sequence). Trimming took 2 bases from V and 6 from J, leaving 22 bases between them. This CDR3 is CASSLRVEGGGMKTQYF. The CDR3 DNA follows: TGTGCCAGCAGTTTAAGAGTTGAGGGGGGAGGGATGAAGACCCAGTACTTC.

This clonotype was observed a few times. CDR3 DNA: TGTGCCAGCAGCATTTCCAGGGATCAGCCCCAGCATTTT. Translating gives CASSISRDQPQHF. The chain links TRBV7-2 to TRBJ1-5; a possible D gene is TRBD1 (5 bases). Trimming left V 5 bases short and J 5 bases short, with 10 bases between. Germline V lookup: CDR1 SGHTA, CDR2 FQGNSA. The CDR3 has 13 residues.

This chain uses TRBV5-1 with TRBJ2-1; 10 bases are a match to TRBD1. Germline values: CDR1 SGHRS, CDR2 YFSETQ. CDR3 size: 15 residues. V shed 8 bases and J 6 bases; nucleotides not matched to a gene: 11. This CDR3 is CASGTGQGFTNEQFF. In nucleotides, the CDR3 is TGCGCCAGTGGTACGGGACAGGGGTTTACCAATGAGCAGTTCTTC.

The J gene is TRBJ2-7, the V gene TRBV5-1, with 11 bases identical to TRBD1. CDR1 and CDR2 from the germline V gene are SGHRS and YFSETQ. The CDR3 is 16 residues long. The V gene end was trimmed by 3 bases and the J gene end by 3 bases; junction bases not matched to a gene: 8. This chain's CDR3 is CASSSTGTGGGYEQYF. CDR3 in DNA: TGCGCCAGCAGCTCGACCGGGACAGGGGGGGGCTACGAGCAGTACTTC.